Each of the 29 T cell receptor beta chains below was sequenced from the same sample in a study of vaccination and CD4 T cells after COVID-19. Sequencing of DNA taken from cultured CD4+ T cells relied on the Oncomine TCR Beta short-read assay. Each CDR3 protein is one row after TCRdb ran MiXCR on the PCR reads. In the table there are about 20,000 distinct CDR3 sequences, around 60% of which are singletons. The antigens for these receptors are not known. The sample's treatment: approximately 9-day PBMC culture with coronavirus spike peptide pools or control peptides (ViraFEST assay). The input for sequencing was CD4+ T cells from blood, cultured in vitro, taken before SARS-CoV-2 vaccination. The receptors stem from a human donor who had recovered from COVID-19.

The V and J genes are TRBV20-1 and TRBJ2-7, with a possible D match to TRBD1 (6 bases). Germline V gene data show CDR1 as DFQATT and CDR2 as SNEGSKA (reference sequence). The CDR3 contains 14 residues. The V end was cut by 2 bases, the J end by 2 bases, with 13 bases between. The CDR3 DNA reads TGCAGTGCTAGACCTTCTTGGACAGCCTACGAGCAGTACTTC. Translation: CSARPSWTAYEQYF.

The genes are TRBV30 and TRBJ2-7; D unclear. The CDR3 contains 14 residues. Deletions cut 4 bases from V and 0 bases from J, with 13 bases between. Per germline, CDR1 GTSNPN and CDR2 SVGIG (reference sequence). Here the CDR3 reads CAWTDKRSSYEQYF. In DNA form, the CDR3 reads TGTGCCTGGACCGACAAGAGGAGCTCCTACGAGCAGTACTTC.

The gene calls are TRBV11-3 and TRBJ2-3, with D unclear. The CDR3 covers 14 residues. Per the germline V gene, CDR1 is SGHNT and CDR2 is YENEEA. V was trimmed by 7 bases and J by 10 bases, leaving 21 bases between them. CDR3 in DNA: TGTGCCAGCAACAGACCCCGAGCCCACATTGCGCAGTATTTT. It yields the protein CASNRPRAHIAQYF.

The chain combines TRBV5-4 with TRBJ1-2; perhaps TRBD1 as D (5 bases). The V end was cut by 1 base, the J end by 5 bases, with 9 bases between. The germline gives CDR1 SGHNT, CDR2 YYREEE (reference sequence). The CDR3 covers 13 residues. The CDR3 sequence is CASSLMTDYGYTF. CDR3 bases: TGTGCCAGCAGCTTGATGACAGATTATGGCTACACCTTC. The full variable domain, in which reference TRBV5-4 and TRBJ1-2 provide the parts outside the CDR3, is ETGVTQSPTHLIKTRGQQVTLRCSSQSGHNTVSWYQQALGQGPQFIFQYYREEENGRGNFPPRFSGLQFPNYSSELNVNALELDDSALYLCASSLMTDYGYTFGSGTRLTVV.

The J gene is TRBJ2-5, the V gene TRBV19; D is unclear. V was trimmed by 5 bases and J by 2 bases, leaving 12 bases between them. The germline V gene encodes CDR1 LNHDA and CDR2 SQIVND (reference sequence). This CDR3 is 14 amino acids long. The chain's CDR3 is CASSHITQQETQYF. CDR3 DNA sequence: TGTGCCAGTAGTCATATAACTCAACAAGAGACCCAGTACTTC.

V usage is TRBV4-1 and J usage is TRBJ2-5, with 7 nucleotides matching TRBD1. The V gene end was trimmed by 1 base and the J gene end by 1 base; junction bases not matched to a gene: 3. The CDR3 consists of 15 residues. Germline CDR1 and CDR2: MGHRA and YSYEKL. The CDR3 is CASSQGTGFQETQYF. CDR3 sequence (DNA): TGCGCCAGCAGCCAAGGGACAGGCTTCCAAGAGACCCAGTACTTC.

The rearrangement uses TRBV7-3 and TRBJ2-3; no clear D. With 3 bases removed from V and 4 bases from J, the gap between germline ends came to 8 bases. CDR1 and CDR2 from the germline V gene are SGHTA and FQGTGA. The CDR3 sequence is 13 residues long. This CDR3 is CASSLNPADTQYF. In DNA, the CDR3 is TGTGCCAGCAGCTTGAATCCCGCAGATACGCAGTATTTT. Complete variable domain (other parts from reference TRBV7-3 and TRBJ2-3): GAGVSQTPSNKVTEKGKYVELRCDPISGHTALYWYRQSLGQGPEFLIYFQGTGAADDSGLPNDRFFAVRPEGSVSTLKIQRTERGDSAVYLCASSLNPADTQYFGPGTRLTVL.

The rearrangement joins TRBV6-7 to TRBJ2-7; unclear D gene. TRBV6-7 is reported as an ORF; its role is uncertain. The V end was cut by 0 bases, the J end by 0 bases, with 9 bases between. There are 15 residues in the CDR3. CDR3 in DNA: TGTGCCAGCAGTTACTCGTCCCCCTGCTCCTACGAGCAGTACTTC. Translation gives CASSYSSPCSYEQYF.

The chain is built from TRBV20-1 and TRBJ2-7, with TRBD2 as a possible D gene (6 bases). CDR1 DFQATT and CDR2 SNEGSKA come from the germline V gene (reference sequence). This CDR3 is 13 amino acids long. Trimming left V 3 bases short and J 4 bases short, with 13 bases between. CDR3 nucleotide sequence: TGCAGTGCTAGTCTAGGGGCGGGGTACGAGCAGTACTTC. This codes for CSASLGAGYEQYF.

The V and J genes are TRBV5-1 and TRBJ2-3; the D is unclear. This CDR3 region has 16 residues. Per germline, CDR1 SGHRS and CDR2 YFSETQ. The V end lost 0 bases, the J end lost 2 bases, and 13 bases lay between the germline ends. CDR3 in amino acids: CASSLARAAVTDTQYF. The CDR3 DNA sequence: TGCGCCAGCAGCTTGGCCCGAGCAGCCGTCACAGATACGCAGTATTTT.

The rearrangement joins TRBV2 to TRBJ1-5; 10 positions agree with TRBD1. J lost 5 bases, V lost 11 bases, and 6 bases had no gene match. CDR1 and CDR2 from the germline V gene are SNHLY and FYNNEI. The CDR3 spans 13 residues. CDR3: CACRDRGYQPQHF. For the CDR3, the DNA is TGTGCCTGCCGGGACAGGGGATATCAGCCCCAGCATTTT.

This chain joins TRBV11-2 and TRBJ1-2, with D perhaps TRBD1 (6 bases). CDR1 SGHAT and CDR2 FQNNGV come from the germline V gene. The ends were cut back, 0 bases at V and 6 bases at J, with 8 bases in the middle. This CDR3 spans 13 amino acids. In DNA form, the CDR3 reads TGTGCCAGCAGCTTAGATAAGGGGGATGGCTACACCTTC. This sequence encodes CASSLDKGDGYTF.

The CDR3 nucleotides read TGTGCCAGCAGTACGACAGGTCCCAGGTACGAGCAGTACTTC. Translating gives CASSTTGPRYEQYF. V and J are TRBV6-1 and TRBJ2-7; TRBD1 might be the D (6 bases). The CDR3 is 14 residues long. V was shortened by 5 bases and J by 4 bases, with 15 bases between the two germline ends. CDR1 is MNHNS, CDR2 SASEGT, per germline.

The chain carries TRBV7-3 and TRBJ2-2; TRBD1 is a possible D gene (5 bases). The CDR3 contains 14 residues. Germline lookup yields CDR1 SGHTA and CDR2 FQGTGA. Trimming took off 3 bases at V and 4 bases at J, with 9 bases between the two ends. The CDR3 DNA is TGTGCCAGCAGCTTTATAGGGGCCACCGGGGAGCTGTTTTTT. It is translated as CASSFIGATGELFF.

This clonotype was detected only a few times. The chain uses TRBV7-9 and TRBJ2-2; TRBD1 matches 8 bases. The germline V gene has CDR1 SEHNR and CDR2 FQNEAQ (reference sequence). This CDR3 has 13 residues. The V and J ends lost 11 bases and 7 bases, in that order; junction bases with no gene match: 9. The CDR3 DNA reads as TGTGCCTCTAGCAGGGGGCGGAACGGGGAGCTGTTTTTT. Translated, it gives CASSRGRNGELFF.

The V and J genes are TRBV7-2 and TRBJ2-7; 10 nucleotides match TRBD2. From germline, CDR1 is SGHTA and CDR2 FQGNSA. J lost 1 base, V lost 3 bases, and 3 bases had no gene match. The CDR3 sequence is 15 residues long. The CDR3 loop is CASSLTSGPSYEQYF. The CDR3 DNA is TGTGCCAGCAGCTTGACTAGCGGGCCATCCTACGAGCAGTACTTC.

This clonotype came up a few times. The chain uses TRBV15 and TRBJ2-7, with D possibly matching TRBD2 (5 bases). Germline CDR1 is LNHNV and CDR2 is YYDKDF (reference sequence). V was clipped by 3 bases and J by 9 bases, with 18 bases between them. The CDR3 is 14 residues long. DNA for the CDR3: TGTGCCACCAGCAGGGGCCTAGCTAACAAGGGGCAGTACTTC. Translation: CATSRGLANKGQYF. The full variable domain, its missing parts supplied by reference TRBV15 and TRBJ2-7, is DAMVIQNPRYQVTQFGKPVTLSCSQTLNHNVMYWYQQKSSQAPKLLFHYYDKDFNNEADTPDNFQSRRPNTSFCFLDIRSPGLGDTAMYLCATSRGLANKGQYFGPGTRLTVT.

The V and J genes are TRBV6-2 or TRBV6-3 and TRBJ1-2; 8 positions agree with TRBD1. The CDR3 runs 14 residues. J lost 2 bases, V lost 5 bases, and 4 bases had no gene match. CDR1 is MNHEY, CDR2 SVGEGT, per germline. The CDR3 spells CASSTRTGNYGYTF. CDR3 nucleotides: TGTGCCAGCAGTACTAGGACAGGGAACTATGGCTACACCTTC.

This clonotype turned up a few times. Sequence at one end of the junction differs from germline and may be a read error. The chain combines TRBV20-1 with TRBJ2-1; no reliable D call. Per germline, CDR1 DFQATT and CDR2 SNEGSKA (reference sequence). The CDR3 spans 11 residues. CDR3 protein: CSAREVDVVIF. CDR3 DNA: TGCAGTGCTAGAGAGGTGGATGTGGTGATCTTC.

The J gene is TRBJ2-1, the V gene TRBV7-3, with a weak D call TRBD2 (6 bases). V dropped 5 bases and J dropped 8 bases, with 19 bases sitting between them. The CDR3 has 15 residues. CDR1 SGHTA and CDR2 FQGTGA come from the germline V gene. CDR3 sequence reads: CASSPIGGPSDEQFF. CDR3 nucleotide sequence: TGTGCCAGCAGCCCCATCGGAGGGCCATCGGATGAGCAGTTCTTC. The full variable domain, with the rest looked up from reference TRBV7-3 and TRBJ2-1, is GAGVSQTPSNKVTEKGKYVELRCDPISGHTALYWYRQSLGQGPEFLIYFQGTGAADDSGLPNDRFFAVRPEGSVSTLKIQRTERGDSAVYLCASSPIGGPSDEQFFGPGTRLTVL.

The chain is built from TRBV7-9 and TRBJ2-1; D gene uncertain. The CDR3 consists of 16 residues. The V gene lost 5 bases and the J gene lost 0 bases, with 14 bases spanning the gap. Per germline, CDR1 SEHNR and CDR2 FQNEAQ (reference sequence). DNA of the CDR3: TGTGCCAGCAGCCCTATACGGTCAAGCTCCTACAATGAGCAGTTCTTC. Residues: CASSPIRSSSYNEQFF.

DNA of the CDR3: TGCAGTGCTTTCGATACCGGACAGGGGGTCGGCAATGAGCAGTTCTTC. Amino acid sequence: CSAFDTGQGVGNEQFF. The chain recombines TRBV20-1 with TRBJ2-1; TRBD1 matches at 10 bases. The CDR3 totals 16 residues. The V gene's germline CDR1 is DFQATT and CDR2 SNEGSKA (reference sequence). V shed 5 bases, J shed 6 bases, and the junction held 13 bases outside the gene matches.

As for this clonotype: A much larger clone sits a single nucleotide away, making a read error possible. This chain connects TRBV20-1 to TRBJ1-5; no firm D call. This CDR3 spans 16 amino acids. V was cut by 0 bases and J by 2 bases, with 14 bases left in between. CDR1 and CDR2 (germline): DFQATT, SNEGSKA (reference sequence). The chain's CDR3 is CSARDLREMGNQPQHF. The CDR3 DNA is TGCAGTGCTAGAGATCTCCGGGAGATGGGCAATCAGCCCCAGCATTTT.

The chain links TRBV5-6 to TRBJ1-5; 7 positions agree with TRBD1. V shed 7 bases, J shed 4 bases, and the junction held 14 bases outside the gene matches. Germline-derived CDR1 and CDR2 are SGHDT and YYEEEE. This CDR3 is built from 16 residues. The CDR3, as DNA: TGTGCCAGCCGGGACAGAGCTAAGGGAGGGAATCAGCCCCAGCATTTT. This gives the protein CASRDRAKGGNQPQHF.

A few counts support this clonotype. The gene calls are TRBV7-3 and TRBJ2-1, with D uncertain. The CDR3 covers 14 residues. V was clipped by 1 base and J by 8 bases, with 12 bases between them. Germline values: CDR1 SGHTA, CDR2 FQGTGA. CDR3 region: CASSLNSLSYEQFF. The CDR3 nucleotides are TGTGCCAGCAGCTTAAACTCCCTGTCGTATGAGCAGTTCTTC. The full variable domain, its missing parts supplied by reference TRBV7-3 and TRBJ2-1, is GAGVSQTPSNKVTEKGKYVELRCDPISGHTALYWYRQSLGQGPEFLIYFQGTGAADDSGLPNDRFFAVRPEGSVSTLKIQRTERGDSAVYLCASSLNSLSYEQFFGPGTRLTVL.

The chain is built from TRBV10-1 and TRBJ2-7, with 9 bases aligning to TRBD1. V dropped 5 bases and J dropped 7; count of bases not matched to a gene: 3. The CDR3 covers 12 residues. Per germline, CDR1 WNHNN and CDR2 SYGVQD (reference sequence). CDR3 nucleotides: TGCGCCAGCAGTCCGACAGGGGGTGAGCAGTACTTC. This codes for CASSPTGGEQYF.

The chain joins TRBV5-4 to TRBJ1-2; 7 bases match TRBD1. Germline loops: CDR1 SGHNT, CDR2 YYREEE (reference sequence). The CDR3 is made up of 13 amino acids. With V trimmed by 5 bases and J by 4 bases, 5 bases remained unmatched. CDR3 coding DNA: TGTGCCAGCAGATACCCAGGGGGCTATGGCTACACCTTC. Protein product: CASRYPGGYGYTF.

This clonotype was seen a handful of times. V and J are TRBV7-2 and TRBJ2-3, with 8 bases identical to TRBD1. The V segment lost 1 base and the J segment 2 bases; nucleotides outside the gene matches: 2. The CDR3 totals 15 residues. From germline, CDR1 is SGHTA and CDR2 FQGNSA. CDR3 in DNA: TGTGCCAGCAGCTTAGGGACAGGGCACACAGATACGCAGTATTTT. Its translation is CASSLGTGHTDTQYF.

V is TRBV7-2 and J is TRBJ2-7; D gene unclear. V dropped 3 bases and J dropped 4 bases, with 10 bases sitting between them. Germline V gene data show CDR1 as SGHTA and CDR2 as FQGNSA. The CDR3 is 13 amino acids. The CDR3 bases are TGTGCCAGCAGCTTGGCAGTTGGTTACGAGCAGTACTTC. This gives the protein CASSLAVGYEQYF.